In this sample, the clone carrying this TCR beta chain turned up once. Its antigen is unknown. Since a much larger clone is just one base distant, this may be a read error. CDR3 size: 12 residues. CDR1 is SGHNT and CDR2 is YYREEE in the germline V gene (reference sequence). V lost 4 bases and J lost 4, with 7 bases in between. This sample was taken from a study of shared clonotypes between healthy human individuals. It was across several immunoSEQ plates that each subset's genomic DNA was evenly split. The method was immunoSEQ multiplex PCR; TCRdb's version includes in-frame clones alone and lacks a portion of them. Of hundreds of thousands of clones listed, more than 70% are singletons. Overall study results and limits: Only blood samples were collected, and tissue repertoires likely differ. With a few donors compared, 4.5% to 6.5% of naive CD4 clonotypes were shared.

The source material was memory CD4+ T cells sorted from blood. Indicated subset: CD45RA-negative fraction. This rearrangement joins TRBV5-4 to TRBJ2-3; the D gene is possibly TRBD2 (5 bases). This clonotype was sampled from a woman in her twenties or thirties in good health. The CDR3 nucleotides are TGTGCCAGCAGCGGGAGCGCAGATACGCAGTATTTT. It specifies CASSGSADTQYF. Complete variable domain (other parts from reference TRBV5-4 and TRBJ2-3): ETGVTQSPTHLIKTRGQQVTLRCSSQSGHNTVSWYQQALGQGPQFIFQYYREEENGRGNFPPRFSGLQFPNYSSELNVNALELDDSALYLCASSGSADTQYFGPGTRLTVL.